Sequencing of this TCR beta chain was carried out in a study of T cell responses to AZD1222 COVID-19 vaccine. The study pooled second doses at about 4 or about 12 weeks. TCRdb keeps only in-frame clones here, not all; method: immunoSEQ multiplex PCR. There are approximately 150,000 clones in the sample; approximately 88% occur only once, and about 4.5% lies in the top ten. V lost 0 bases, J lost 10 bases, and 10 bases lay in between. This CDR3 has 14 residues. CDR1 and CDR2 (germline): MGHRA, YSYEKL. Details on this clone: Its antigen is not known.

Study observations and caveats: In all cases, repertoires were sampled only after the peak T cell response. Donors were largely white British and mainly female; clonal diversity was possibly underestimated. Among AZD1222 vaccinees, only six or seven were seropositive at baseline.

This clonotype was obtained from an adult who received the AZD1222 COVID-19 vaccine. The gene calls are TRBV4-1 and TRBJ1-6; unclear D gene. The input for sequencing was peripheral blood, taken 28 days after the second AZD1222 dose. This CDR3 reads CASSQDPSGSPLHF. CDR3 nucleotide sequence: TGCGCCAGCAGCCAAGATCCTAGCGGGTCACCCCTCCACTTT.